The rows below give T cell receptor beta chains drawn from one sample of a study of T cell responses to AZD1222 COVID-19 vaccine. Profiled with immunoSEQ multiplex PCR; TCRdb holds only in-frame clones, not every one. Of more than 250,000 clones in the sample, more than 85% were seen once. The sample consisted of peripheral blood, taken on day 0 of AZD1222 vaccination. The receptors originated from an adult in good health. Each CDR3 is given with its conserved first and last residue. The D gene is left open where the match is weak. Only some rows state a clone size, as once, few, many or a class for expanded clones.

>TRBJ1-2|-|TRBV5-6|-
CASSLEGINYGYTF
TGTGCCAGCAGCTTGGAAGGGATTAACTATGGCTACACCTTC
>TRBJ2-3|TRBD2|TRBV5-1|-
CASSLEAGEDTQYF
TGCGCCAGCAGCTTAGAAGCGGGGGAAGATACGCAGTATTTT
>TRBJ1-4|-|TRBV6-4|-
CASSDSRPGGEKLFF
TGTGCCAGCAGTGACTCCCGTCCCGGTGGGGAAAAACTGTTTTTT
>TRBJ2-7|TRBD1|TRBV18|-
CASSGNRGVNEQYF
TGTGCCAGCTCAGGCAACAGGGGGGTAAACGAGCAGTACTTC
>TRBJ2-7|-|TRBV5-1|-
CASSSQGAYEQYF
TGCGCCAGCAGCTCACAAGGGGCCTACGAGCAGTACTTC
>TRBJ2-7|-|TRBV7-2|-
CASSNYEYQQYF
TGTGCCAGCAGCAACTACGAATACCAGCAGTACTTC
>TRBJ2-7|-|TRBV28|-
CASSLAGTPYEQYF
TGTGCCAGCAGTTTGGCCGGGACACCCTACGAGCAGTACTTC
>TRBJ1-4|-|TRBV4-1|-
CASSQTRGEKLFF
TGCGCCAGCAGCCAAACGAGAGGGGAAAAACTGTTTTTT
>TRBJ1-1|-|TRBV19|-
CASLDGYTEAFF
TGTGCCAGCCTTGACGGATACACTGAAGCTTTCTTT
>TRBJ2-7|-|TRBV2|few
CASSRQLSSYEQYF
TGTGCCAGCAGTAGACAGTTAAGCTCCTACGAGCAGTACTTC
>TRBJ1-2|TRBD1|TRBV19|-
CASTPTGEAYGYTF
TGTGCCAGTACCCCGACAGGGGAGGCCTATGGCTACACCTTC
>TRBJ1-4|-|TRBV2|-
CASSVSDTTNEKLFF
TGTGCCAGCAGTGTATCGGACACAACTAATGAAAAACTGTTTTTT
>TRBJ2-5|TRBD2|TRBV7-2|-
CASSLSGGQETQYF
TGTGCCAGCAGCCTTAGCGGGGGCCAAGAGACCCAGTACTTC
>TRBJ1-4|-|TRBV29-1|-
CSPRRGRGFNEKLFF
TGCAGCCCCAGGAGGGGGAGAGGGTTTAATGAAAAACTGTTTTTT
>TRBJ2-2|-|TRBV5-5|-
CASSWDNGELFF
TGTGCCAGCAGCTGGGACAACGGGGAGCTGTTTTTT
>TRBJ1-4|TRBD1|TRBV5-8|-
CASSPRGHTNEKLFF
TGTGCCAGCAGCCCGAGGGGGCATACTAATGAAAAACTGTTTTTT
>TRBJ2-2|-|TRBV28|-
CASSLWVRANTGELFF
TGTGCCAGCAGTTTATGGGTCAGGGCGAACACCGGGGAGCTGTTTTTT
>TRBJ1-4|-|TRBV28|-
CASTDGSRAQKLFF
TGTGCCAGCACTGACGGGAGTCGGGCCCAGAAACTGTTTTTT
>TRBJ2-1|TRBD2|TRBV4-1|-
CASSQLGLAGATRRVDEQFF
TGCGCCAGCAGCCAACTTGGACTAGCGGGAGCCACTAGGCGGGTAGATGAGCAGTTCTTC
>TRBJ1-5|TRBD1|TRBV5-6|-
CASSRRTGREQPQHF
TGTGCCAGCAGCCGGCGGACAGGGAGAGAGCAGCCCCAGCATTTT
>TRBJ1-2|TRBD1|TRBV6-5|-
CASNRDRLNYGYTF
TGTGCCAGCAATCGGGACAGACTTAACTATGGCTACACCTTC
>TRBJ1-1|-|TRBV4-1|-
CASRGQGTEAFF
TGCGCCAGCCGGGGCCAGGGGACTGAAGCTTTCTTT
>TRBJ2-7|TRBD1|TRBV27|-
CASSLWGQGREQYF
TGTGCCAGCAGTTTATGGGGACAGGGGCGTGAGCAGTACTTC
>TRBJ1-5|TRBD1|TRBV12-3/TRBV12-4|-
CASKPGQGQPQHF
TGTGCCAGCAAGCCGGGACAGGGACAGCCCCAGCATTTT